This entry lists 9 T cell receptor beta chains sequenced from one sample in a study of T cells in Graves' hyperthyroidism and ophthalmopathy. RNA transcripts served as the template for amplifying TCR beta CDR3 regions. The HTBI set primed first-round TCR CDR3 RT-PCR. MiXCR, run by TCRdb on the multiplex PCR reads, gives a single entry per CDR3 protein. The table records around 340,000 distinct CDR3 sequences, around a fifth of them present only once. Sequences were obtained from blood. The origin of the receptors is a woman in her forties or fifties with Graves' hyperthyroidism.

The chain combines TRBV10-3 with TRBJ2-7; 7 nucleotides line up with TRBD1. Looked up from germline, CDR1 is ENHRY and CDR2 is SYGVKD. The CDR3 loop spans 11 amino acids. V dropped 10 bases and J dropped 7; count of bases not matched to a gene: 7. The CDR3 region has the DNA TGTGCCACAGGACAGGACCTTGAGCAGTACTTC. Its protein is CATGQDLEQYF.

This clonotype has a count of ten or more. CDR3 DNA sequence: TGTGCCAGTAGCCCCGATCCCAGGCGCAACTATGGCTACACCTTC. Its protein is CASSPDPRRNYGYTF. The rearrangement joins TRBV19 to TRBJ1-2; D remains ambiguous. CDR3 size: 15 residues. The V end was cut by 6 bases, the J end by 2 bases, with 16 bases between. The germline gives CDR1 LNHDA, CDR2 SQIVND (reference sequence).

The chain employs TRBV29-1 and TRBJ2-1, with a tentative D call TRBD2 (6 bases). The CDR3 is made up of 14 amino acids. Germline V gene lookup returns CDR1 SQVTM and CDR2 ANQGSEA. The V end lost 8 bases, the J end lost 9 bases, and 23 bases lay between the germline ends. The CDR3 sequence: CSFRAWGVIGEQFF. In DNA form, the CDR3 reads TGCAGCTTCCGAGCGTGGGGGGTCATCGGTGAGCAGTTCTTC.

In its sample, this clonotype was seen many times. This chain links TRBV2 with TRBJ2-7; possible D gene TRBD2, 5 bases. The germline CDR1 and CDR2 sequences are SNHLY and FYNNEI. Trimming pared 3 bases from V and 2 bases from J, leaving 11 bases between. The CDR3 length is 14 residues. This chain's CDR3 is CASSDKRPTYEQYF. CDR3 sequence (DNA): TGTGCCAGCAGTGACAAGCGGCCAACCTACGAGCAGTACTTC.

This clonotype appeared many times. V and J are TRBV27 and TRBJ1-1; D call uncertain. CDR1 is MNHEY and CDR2 is SMNVEV in the germline V gene (reference sequence). V dropped 5 bases and J dropped 0 bases, with 13 bases sitting between them. CDR3 length: 15 residues. This CDR3 reads CASSVVGPMNTEAFF. The CDR3 DNA follows: TGTGCCAGCAGTGTCGTAGGACCGATGAACACTGAAGCTTTCTTT.

This clonotype was seen many times. The rearrangement joins TRBV7-2 to TRBJ2-7; 9 bases agree with TRBD1. CDR1 and CDR2 from the germline V gene are SGHTA and FQGNSA. V lost 4 bases, J lost 5 bases, and 6 bases stayed unmatched. This CDR3 is built from 14 residues. CDR3 sequence (DNA): TGTGCCAGCAGCTCGGACAGGGGTTTCCACGAGCAGTACTTC. Translated, it gives CASSSDRGFHEQYF.

There are many counts of this clonotype. The gene calls are TRBV6-5 and TRBJ1-3, with unresolved D. V was pared by 0 bases and J by 0 bases, with 9 bases between. CDR1 and CDR2 from the germline V gene are MNHEY and SVGAGI. The CDR3 is made up of 16 amino acids. This chain's CDR3 is CASSYSGQLSGNTIYF. DNA of the CDR3: TGTGCCAGCAGTTACTCCGGCCAGCTCTCTGGAAACACCATATATTTT.

This clonotype occurred many times. The V gene is TRBV28, the J gene TRBJ2-1; 7 nucleotides agree with TRBD2. The CDR3 totals 16 residues. Looked up from germline, CDR1 is MDHEN and CDR2 is SYDVKM. With 6 bases clipped from V and 8 bases from J, the junction kept 16 bases outside the gene matches. Written as DNA, the CDR3 is TGTGCCAGCAGCATGTTAAGGACCCCCGGGGGGTATGAGCAGTTCTTC. Translating it yields CASSMLRTPGGYEQFF.

This chain connects TRBV14 to TRBJ1-2; unclear D gene. CDR1 is SGHDN, CDR2 FVKESK, per germline. The CDR3 has 12 residues. Trimming removed 10 bases at V and 7 bases at J, with 16 bases between. CDR3 DNA sequence: TGTGCCACCTTGAACCCTGAGTCTGGCTACACCTTC. Protein product: CATLNPESGYTF. Full variable domain (remainder filled in from reference TRBV14 and TRBJ1-2): EAGVTQFPSHSVIEKGQTVTLRCDPISGHDNLYWYRRVMGKEIKFLLHFVKESKQDESGMPNNRFLAERTGGTYSTLKVQPAELEDSGVYFCATLNPESGYTFGSGTRLTVV.